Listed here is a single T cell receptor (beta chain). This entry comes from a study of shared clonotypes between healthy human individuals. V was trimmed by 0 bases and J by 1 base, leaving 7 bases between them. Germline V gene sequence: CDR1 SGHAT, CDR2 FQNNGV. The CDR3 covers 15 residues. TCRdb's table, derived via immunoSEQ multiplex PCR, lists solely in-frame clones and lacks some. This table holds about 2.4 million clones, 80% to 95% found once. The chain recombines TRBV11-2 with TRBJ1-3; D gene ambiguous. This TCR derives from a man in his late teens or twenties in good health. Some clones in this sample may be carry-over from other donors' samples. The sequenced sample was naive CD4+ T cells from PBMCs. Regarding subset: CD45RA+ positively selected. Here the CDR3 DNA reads TGTGCCAGCAGCTTAGAGAGGTTGTCTGGAAACACCATATATTTT. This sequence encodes CASSLERLSGNTIYF.